This T cell receptor beta chain derives from a study of T cell repertoires in cytomegalovirus infection. Note on this clonotype: Its specificity is unknown.

Study observations and caveats: In two of eight donors, the top clonotype was HLA-C-restricted CMV-specific. Identification of carriers of CMV plus the relevant HLA was achieved through cumulative public TCR beta family frequency.

This CDR3 contains 19 residues. With 2 bases removed from V and 0 bases from J, the gap between germline ends came to 22 bases. Per the germline V gene, CDR1 is LGHNT and CDR2 is FRNRAP. TCRdb re-called the reads through MiXCR, storing one row per CDR3 protein. The sample has more than 300,000 distinct CDR3 sequences, around a third seen once. Here the sequenced sample was cultured PBMCs, taken from culture after CMV antigen stimulation. This TCR derives from a human donor in good health (CMV status not recorded). Some clones in this sample may be carry-over from other donors' samples. V gene TRBV12-5 combines with J gene TRBJ1-2, with TRBD1 as a possible D gene (6 bases). The CDR3 bases are TGTGCTAGTGGTTTGCCTCGGAGGGGGGGCCTACTCTCTAACTATGGCTACACCTTC. Amino acids: CASGLPRRGGLLSNYGYTF.